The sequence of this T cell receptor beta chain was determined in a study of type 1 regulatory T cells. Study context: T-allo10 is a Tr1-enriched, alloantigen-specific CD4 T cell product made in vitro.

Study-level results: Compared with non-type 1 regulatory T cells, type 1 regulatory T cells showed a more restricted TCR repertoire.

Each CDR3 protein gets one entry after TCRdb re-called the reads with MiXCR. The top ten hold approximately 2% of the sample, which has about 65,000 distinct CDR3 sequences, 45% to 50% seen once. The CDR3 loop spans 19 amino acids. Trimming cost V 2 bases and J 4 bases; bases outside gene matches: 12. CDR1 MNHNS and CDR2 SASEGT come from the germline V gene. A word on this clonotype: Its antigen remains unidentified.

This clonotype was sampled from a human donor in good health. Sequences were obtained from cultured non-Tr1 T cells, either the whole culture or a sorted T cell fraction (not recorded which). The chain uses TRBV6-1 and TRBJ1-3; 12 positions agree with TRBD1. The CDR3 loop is CASSETGTGGRGSGNTIYF. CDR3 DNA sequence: TGTGCCAGCAGTGAAACCGGGACAGGGGGCCGTGGATCCGGAAACACCATATATTTT.